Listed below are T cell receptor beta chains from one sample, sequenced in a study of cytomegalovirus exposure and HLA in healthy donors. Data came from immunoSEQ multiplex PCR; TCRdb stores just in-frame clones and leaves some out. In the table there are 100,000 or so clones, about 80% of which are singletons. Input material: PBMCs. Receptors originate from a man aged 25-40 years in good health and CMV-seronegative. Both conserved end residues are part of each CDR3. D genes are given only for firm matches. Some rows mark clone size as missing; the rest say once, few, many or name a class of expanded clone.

CDR3: CASSDRDRVREKLFF; DNA: TGTGCCAGTAGTGACCGGGACAGGGTCCGGGAAAAACTGTTTTTT; J: TRBJ1-4; size: many; D: TRBD1; V: TRBV19
CDR3: CASSKLQGADETQYF; DNA: TGTGCCAGCAGTAAATTACAGGGGGCCGACGAGACCCAGTACTTC; J: TRBJ2-5; size: NA; D: TRBD1; V: TRBV25-1
CDR3: CASSVAGTGTQYF; DNA: TGTGCCAGCAGCGTAGCCGGGACTGGGACCCAGTACTTC; J: TRBJ2-5; size: once; D: NA; V: TRBV9
CDR3: CASSQERAGFDEQFF; DNA: TGCGCCAGCAGCCAAGAGAGGGCTGGTTTCGATGAGCAGTTCTTC; J: TRBJ2-1; size: NA; D: NA; V: TRBV4-1
CDR3: CASSPPGLAGTDTQYF; DNA: TGTGCCAGCAGTCCCCCCGGACTAGCGGGCACAGATACGCAGTATTTT; J: TRBJ2-3; size: NA; D: TRBD2; V: TRBV28
CDR3: CASSEQGVGTEAFF; DNA: TGTGCCAGCAGCGAACAGGGGGTCGGCACTGAAGCTTTCTTT; J: TRBJ1-1; size: NA; D: TRBD1; V: TRBV7-3
CDR3: CSVEVGGLGEKLFF; DNA: TGCAGCGTTGAAGTCGGCGGGTTGGGAGAAAAACTGTTTTTT; J: TRBJ1-4; size: NA; D: NA; V: TRBV29-1
CDR3: CASSFGREGIEQFF; DNA: TGTGCCAGCAGTTTTGGGCGGGAGGGTATTGAGCAGTTCTTC; J: TRBJ2-1; size: NA; D: TRBD2; V: TRBV28
CDR3: CASSSNPDKNTEAFF; DNA: TGCGCCAGCAGCTCAAATCCGGACAAGAACACTGAAGCTTTCTTT; J: TRBJ1-1; size: NA; D: NA; V: TRBV5-1
CDR3: CASSSLTSGEIQETQYF; DNA: TGTGCCAGCAGCTCTCTCACTAGCGGGGAGATCCAAGAGACCCAGTACTTC; J: TRBJ2-5; size: NA; D: TRBD2; V: TRBV7-6
CDR3: CASSLEGRGWGTEAFF; DNA: TGTGCCAGCAGCTTAGAAGGACGGGGGTGGGGGACTGAAGCTTTCTTT; J: TRBJ1-1; size: NA; D: NA; V: TRBV7-9
CDR3: CAIKVQGAYEQYF; DNA: TGTGCCATCAAAGTACAGGGGGCCTACGAGCAGTACTTC; J: TRBJ2-7; size: NA; D: TRBD1; V: TRBV10-3
CDR3: CASSKESAESTGELFF; DNA: TGTGCCAGCAGTAAGGAGTCGGCGGAGTCCACCGGGGAGCTGTTTTTT; J: TRBJ2-2; size: NA; D: NA; V: TRBV2
CDR3: CAWVTSTGELFF; DNA: TGTGCCTGGGTTACGAGCACCGGGGAGCTGTTTTTT; J: TRBJ2-2; size: NA; D: NA; V: TRBV30
CDR3: CASSPMGQPNEQFF; DNA: TGTGCCAGCTCACCAATGGGACAGCCCAATGAGCAGTTCTTC; J: TRBJ2-1; size: NA; D: TRBD1; V: TRBV18
CDR3: CASWASGEAQYF; DNA: TGTGCCAGCTGGGCTAGCGGGGAGGCCCAGTACTTC; J: TRBJ2-5; size: NA; D: TRBD2; V: TRBV7-9
CDR3: CAWSVRRLGPQVGVATEAFF; DNA: TGTGCCTGGAGTGTACGCCGCCTCGGGCCGCAGGTCGGGGTGGCCACTGAAGCTTTCTTT; J: TRBJ1-1; size: NA; D: NA; V: TRBV30
CDR3: CASSALDRGGNTEAFF; DNA: TGTGCCAGCAGTGCCCTCGACAGGGGGGGGAACACTGAAGCTTTCTTT; J: TRBJ1-1; size: few; D: TRBD1; V: TRBV6-1
CDR3: CASSPPYGPQHF; DNA: TGTGCCAGCAGCCCGCCCTATGGGCCCCAGCATTTT; J: TRBJ1-5; size: NA; D: NA; V: TRBV14
CDR3: CASSLGGGYSNQPQHF; DNA: TGTGCCAGCAGCTTAGGGGGAGGGTATAGCAATCAGCCCCAGCATTTT; J: TRBJ1-5; size: NA; D: NA; V: TRBV7-2
CDR3: CASSHAGLLGQSNTEAFF; DNA: TGCGCCAGCAGCCATGCGGGTTTGCTCGGACAGTCGAACACTGAAGCTTTCTTT; J: TRBJ1-1; size: NA; D: NA; V: TRBV4-3
CDR3: CASSKGQISNQPQHF; DNA: TGTGCCAGCAGCAAAGGACAGATTAGCAATCAGCCCCAGCATTTT; J: TRBJ1-5; size: once; D: NA; V: TRBV7-2
CDR3: CASSLVGTSGGAREQFF; DNA: TGTGCCAGCAGCTTAGTTGGGACTAGCGGGGGGGCCAGGGAGCAGTTCTTC; J: TRBJ2-1; size: NA; D: TRBD2; V: TRBV7-9
CDR3: CASSPSGTGGYEQYF; DNA: TGTGCCAGCAGCCCTAGCGGGACAGGCGGGTACGAGCAGTACTTC; J: TRBJ2-7; size: NA; D: NA; V: TRBV5-5
CDR3: CASSETGLPNYGYTF; DNA: TGTGCCAGCAGTGAAACGGGACTCCCTAACTATGGCTACACCTTC; J: TRBJ1-2; size: NA; D: NA; V: TRBV2